The present T cell receptor (beta chain) was sequenced within a study of vaccination and CD4 T cells after COVID-19 (dated 2022 in TCRdb). About the investigation overall: Every convalescent patient had a positive nasal swab PCR test for SARS-CoV-2, with mild disease in under ten patients and severe disease in one. Each participant got two doses of either the Pfizer-BioNTech BNT162b2 vaccine (n=8) or the Moderna mRNA-1273 vaccine (n=2). For a few convalescent patients, samples were collected at an early post-vaccination timepoint (day 14) as well as at a late post-vaccination timepoint (days 161 to 241). The spike-specific CD4+ TCR repertoire was compared before and after mRNA vaccination in about nine COVID-19 convalescent patients and a handful of infection-naive healthy vaccine recipients. Post-vaccine blood samples were obtained a median of around 74 days after the second vaccine dose, with a range of roughly 14 to 241 days. Post-COVID blood samples were collected from convalescent patients a median of around 100 days after diagnosis, with a range of roughly 30 to 161 days. The convalescent cohort comprised six males and four females, including two Hispanic individuals, seven Caucasians, two Asians and one multiracial person. The research as a whole found: Although the median number of SARS-CoV-2-reactive clonotypes went up from roughly 20 after infection to roughly 40 after vaccination, the increase was not significant. The study included relatively few convalescent patients and did not analyze early timepoints after natural infection. In convalescent patients, a median 86.3% of post-vaccine SARS-CoV-2-reactive clones were detected only after vaccination, suggesting vaccine-specific priming. Of the vaccine-specific clones in convalescent patients, 304 of 307, or nearly all, reacted only to SARS-CoV-2 spike and did not cross-react with common cold coronaviruses.

Inclusive of the bounding cysteine and phenylalanine, the CDR3 is 12 residues long. Only the CDR3 region is kept as DNA, spanning 36 bases read in frame from base 1. Via the germline V gene, CDR1 is WSHSY and CDR2 SAAADI. The V end loses 4 bases and the J end loses 3 bases, and a stretch of 7 bases separates them. The library came from PCR. For sequencing, an Illumina iSeq 100 was employed. Regarding the original processing steps: Non-productive sequences were filtered out, and CDR3s that did not start with C, did not end with F or W, or were shorter than 7 amino acids were discarded. CDR3 homology was assessed with Levenshtein distances (stringdist) and unrooted phylogenetic trees (ape) in R version 3.6.1. The public reads were reprocessed in TCRdb via fastp at Q25 and MiXCR, keeping in-frame beta chains. Rows merge per CDR3 protein into single entries with the most common DNA and genes. The V and J calls shown here were made by TCRdb, not taken from the authors' results. The sample includes about 39,000 distinct CDR3 sequences, with about 35% observed a single time. The ten largest clones capture approximately 6.3% of the sample.

On this clonotype itself: No antigen is known for it. Base qualities are missing; no much larger clone stands one base away.

The time point label of this sample denotes: late sampling 161 to 241 days after vaccination in three convalescent patients. Positive SARS-CoV-2 PCR tests in the convalescent patients dated from March to December 2020, before Alpha, Beta and Delta variants emerged in the United States. PBMCs were separated from whole blood using Ficoll-Paque Plus gradient centrifugation and then either used fresh or cryopreserved at -140C. The sequencing used CD4+ T cells from blood, collected about 7 months after SARS-CoV-2 vaccination. The rearrangement combines TRBV10-2 with TRBJ2-7; the D segment cannot be called with confidence. The TCR was taken from a human donor who had recovered from COVID-19. The bases are TGCGCCAGCAGTGGATCAGACTACGAGCAGTACTTC. Protein translation: CASSGSDYEQYF.